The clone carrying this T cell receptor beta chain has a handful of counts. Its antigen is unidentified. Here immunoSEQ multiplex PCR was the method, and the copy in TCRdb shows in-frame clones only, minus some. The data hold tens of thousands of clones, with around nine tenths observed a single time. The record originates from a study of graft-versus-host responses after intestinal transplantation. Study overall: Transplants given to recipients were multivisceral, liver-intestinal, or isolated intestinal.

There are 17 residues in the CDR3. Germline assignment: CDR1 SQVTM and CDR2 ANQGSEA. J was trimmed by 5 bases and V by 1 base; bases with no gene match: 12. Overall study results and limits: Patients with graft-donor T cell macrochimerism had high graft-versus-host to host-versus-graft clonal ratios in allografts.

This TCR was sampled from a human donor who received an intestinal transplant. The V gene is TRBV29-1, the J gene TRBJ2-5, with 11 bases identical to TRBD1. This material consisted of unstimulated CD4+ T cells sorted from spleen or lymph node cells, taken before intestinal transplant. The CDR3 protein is CSVEVGTGGVEGETQYF. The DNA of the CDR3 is TGCAGCGTTGAAGTGGGGACAGGGGGGGTGGAAGGGGAGACCCAGTACTTC.